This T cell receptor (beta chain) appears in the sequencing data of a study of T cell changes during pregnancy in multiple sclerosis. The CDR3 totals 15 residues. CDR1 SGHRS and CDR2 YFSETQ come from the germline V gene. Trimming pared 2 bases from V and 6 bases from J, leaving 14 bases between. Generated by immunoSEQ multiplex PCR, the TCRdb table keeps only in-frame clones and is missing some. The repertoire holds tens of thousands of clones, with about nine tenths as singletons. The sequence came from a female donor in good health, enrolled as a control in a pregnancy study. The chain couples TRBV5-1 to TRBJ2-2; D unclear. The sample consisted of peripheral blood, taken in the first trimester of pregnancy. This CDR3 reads CASSFGDIRSGELFF. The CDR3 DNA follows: TGCGCCAGCAGCTTTGGAGATATACGGTCCGGGGAGCTGTTTTTT.